Listed below are T cell receptor beta chains from one sample, sequenced in a study of blood T cell repertoires in COVID-19. TCRdb's table, derived via immunoSEQ multiplex PCR, lists solely in-frame clones and lacks some. Counted here are roughly 310,000 clones, more than 75% occurring once; the ten biggest clones make up roughly 2.6%. Material for sequencing was PBMCs or T cells enriched from blood (not recorded which). These receptor sequences come from a man aged 55 to 70 who had recovered from COVID-19. The CDR3 runs from the conserved cysteine through the conserved F or W. A D gene is named only where the DNA matches it firmly. Clone size appears in some rows only: once, few, many, or a class for an expanded clone.

clone_size j_call v_call d_call cdr3_nt cdr3_aa
- TRBJ2-2 TRBV11-2 TRBD2 TGTGCCAGCAGCTTCCCTCTAGCGGGGGGTGGGGAGCTGTTTTTT CASSFPLAGGGELFF
- TRBJ1-1 TRBV4-2 - TGTGCCAGCAGCCAAGATTGGGCTAACACTGAAGCTTTCTTT CASSQDWANTEAFF
- TRBJ2-7 TRBV30 TRBD1 TGTGCCTGGAGTTACCCTGACAGGGTTTTCTACGAGCAGTACTTC CAWSYPDRVFYEQYF
- TRBJ2-5 TRBV4-1 TRBD1 TGCGCCAGCAGCCAAGGCGACAGGGGATCCCAAGAGACCCAGTACTTC CASSQGDRGSQETQYF
- TRBJ2-1 TRBV7-9 TRBD2 TGTGCCAGCAGCTTTATCCGACGGGGACTAGCGGGAGGCAATGAGCAGTTCTTC CASSFIRRGLAGGNEQFF
- TRBJ1-1 TRBV6-5 - TGTGCCAGCAGTTACGCGTCGACTGTGAACACTGAAGCTTTCTTT CASSYASTVNTEAFF
- TRBJ1-5 TRBV9 - TGTGCCAGCAGCGTAGAGGGGCAGGGTCAGCCCCAGCATTTT CASSVEGQGQPQHF
- TRBJ2-7 TRBV7-8 - TGTGCCAGCAGCTTAGGGGGGCCGTGGTACGAGCAGTACTTC CASSLGGPWYEQYF
once TRBJ2-3 TRBV5-1 - TGCGCCAGCAGCTTGGTTTCGGACTTCTCAGATACGCAGTATTTT CASSLVSDFSDTQYF
- TRBJ1-2 TRBV9 - TGTGCCAGCAGCGTAGGGGCAGGTCCCCAGCCCGGCTACACCTTC CASSVGAGPQPGYTF
- TRBJ1-5 TRBV18 TRBD1 TGTGCCAGCTCACTACAGACAGGGGCAGGCAATCAGCCCCAGCATTTT CASSLQTGAGNQPQHF
- TRBJ2-3 TRBV9 TRBD2 TGTGCCAGCAGCGTAGAAGGCGGGGGGGCCGCAGATACGCAGTATTTT CASSVEGGGAADTQYF
once TRBJ2-7 TRBV11-3 - TGTGCCAGCAGCTTAAGAGGGACCAGGGGAGACTACGAGCAGTACTTC CASSLRGTRGDYEQYF
- TRBJ1-5 TRBV6-5 TRBD1 TGTGCCAGCAGAGCCGGGACAGCTAATCAGCCCCAGCATTTT CASRAGTANQPQHF
- TRBJ1-2 TRBV7-2 - TGTGCCAGCAGTACCCTTGCGGGGGGCGAGAGGAACTATGGCTACACCTTC CASSTLAGGERNYGYTF
- TRBJ1-1 TRBV30 TRBD1 TGTGCCTGGGACAGGGATAACACTGAAGCTTTCTTT CAWDRDNTEAFF
- TRBJ1-6 TRBV4-1 - TGCGCCAGCAGCCAAGAAACGCGGGGCTGGGATTCACCCCTCCACTTT CASSQETRGWDSPLHF
once TRBJ2-3 TRBV12-3/TRBV12-4 - TGTGCCAGCAGTTTAGCGGCTACAGATACGCAGTATTTT CASSLAATDTQYF
- TRBJ2-3 TRBV30 - TGTGCCTGGAGGCGGGCCCCGGGGTCGCAGTATTTT CAWRRAPGSQYF
once TRBJ2-7 TRBV6-2/TRBV6-3 - TGTGCCAGCAGTCAGGCCGGCACTCTCTACGAGCAGTACTTC CASSQAGTLYEQYF
- TRBJ2-5 TRBV3-1/TRBV3-2 TRBD2 TGTGCCAGCAGCCAAGAACGGCGGGAGGGAGCTCAAGAGACCCAGTACTTC CASSQERREGAQETQYF
- TRBJ2-7 TRBV11-3 TRBD2 TGTGCCAGCAGACAAGCGGGAGCTTCCGAGCAGTACTTC CASRQAGASEQYF
- TRBJ2-1 TRBV7-9 TRBD2 TGTGCCAGCAGCCCAGCTAGCGGGGGCTACAATGAGCAGTTCTTC CASSPASGGYNEQFF
- TRBJ1-4 TRBV3-1/TRBV3-2 - TGTGCCAGCAGCCCTAACTTCGGAGCAACTAATGAAAAACTGTTTTTT CASSPNFGATNEKLFF
- TRBJ2-5 TRBV2 TRBD2 TGTGCCAGCAGTGGGTCTAGCGGGAGGACAGAGACCCAGTACTTC CASSGSSGRTETQYF
- TRBJ1-1 TRBV6-5 - TGTGCCAGCAGTTTCCAATCAGGGAACACTGAAGCTTTCTTT CASSFQSGNTEAFF
- TRBJ2-2 TRBV5-4 TRBD2 TGTGCCAGCAGCTTGGCCAGCGGGATTGCCACCGGGGAGCTGTTTTTT CASSLASGIATGELFF
- TRBJ2-2 TRBV6-6 TRBD1 TGTGCCAGCAGCCAAAGGACAGGGTCCACCGGGGAGCTGTTTTTT CASSQRTGSTGELFF
once TRBJ1-2 TRBV29-1 - TGCAGCGTTCCGTACGTGGGCAAGGTCGGCTACACCTTC CSVPYVGKVGYTF
few TRBJ1-5 TRBV28 TRBD1 TGTGCCAGCAGACGGACAGGGGAACAGCCCCAGCATTTT CASRRTGEQPQHF
- TRBJ1-6 TRBV5-5 - TGTGCCAGCAGCTTGGCGGAGTATTCACCCCTCCACTTT CASSLAEYSPLHF
- TRBJ2-7 TRBV6-5 TRBD2 TGTGCCAGCAGAGGACTAGGGGTACGTGAGCAGTACTTC CASRGLGVREQYF
- TRBJ1-5 TRBV18 TRBD1 TGTGCCAGCTCAAACACGGGACAGGGAATGGGGTCGAATCAGCCCCAGCATTTT CASSNTGQGMGSNQPQHF
- TRBJ1-6 TRBV21-1 - TGTGCCAGCAGCAAGGGAGGGTCCAATTCACCCCTCCACTTT CASSKGGSNSPLHF
- TRBJ2-7 TRBV21-1 - TGTGCCAGCAGCACCCCTAGACAGGGGGCAATCGACGAGCAGTACTTC CASSTPRQGAIDEQYF
- TRBJ2-3 TRBV5-1 - TGCGCCAGCAGCTTCCTAGGAAGCCCCACAGATACGCAGTATTTT CASSFLGSPTDTQYF
- TRBJ2-5 TRBV9 - TGTGCCAGCAGCGTAGCGGCAGGGGCTCGAGAGACCCAGTACTTC CASSVAAGARETQYF
- TRBJ2-7 TRBV9 - TGTGCCAGCAGCGTAGAACCGACAGCCCATGGGAGGGAGCAGTACTTC CASSVEPTAHGREQYF
- TRBJ2-1 TRBV27 TRBD2 TGTGCCAGCAGTTTAGGCCTAGCGGGCAATGAGCAGTTCTTC CASSLGLAGNEQFF
- TRBJ1-1 TRBV11-1 - TGTGCCAGCAGCTTGCTCAGGGGCGCCTCTGAAGCTTTCTTT CASSLLRGASEAFF
- TRBJ1-2 TRBV18 - TGTGCCAGCGTGGGGGGAGCTAACTATGGCTACACCTTC CASVGGANYGYTF
- TRBJ2-3 TRBV9 TRBD2 TGTGCCAGCAGCGCCCGGGAGGGCCCGGATACGCAGTATTTT CASSAREGPDTQYF
- TRBJ2-7 TRBV29-1 - TGCAGCGTGCAGGGGGGTAGGTCCTACGAGCAGTACTTC CSVQGGRSYEQYF
- TRBJ1-2 TRBV30 - TGTGCCTGGAGTGAGGCGGAGGCAAGCTACACCTTC CAWSEAEASYTF
- TRBJ1-5 TRBV2 - TGTGCCAGCAGTGGGGGGGGACGGAATCAGCCCCAGCATTTT CASSGGGRNQPQHF
- TRBJ1-2 TRBV6-5 - TGTGCCAGCAGGGCAGTACAGGGCGCCGGCTATGGCTACACCTTC CASRAVQGAGYGYTF
- TRBJ1-6 TRBV6-5 TRBD1 TGTGCCAGCAGTTACCTCTCCGACAGGGCCCGTGTTCCCCTCCACTTT CASSYLSDRARVPLHF
- TRBJ1-2 TRBV4-1 - TGCGCCAGCAGCCAAGAACTTCAGGGGCCCGTCTATGGCTACACCTTC CASSQELQGPVYGYTF
- TRBJ2-2 TRBV6-5 - TGTGCCAGCAAGGGGGGGGCGGCTTCCGGGGAGCTGTTTTTT CASKGGAASGELFF
- TRBJ1-5 TRBV6-5 TRBD1 TGTGCCAGCAGTTACTCGGACAGGGGAAGCAATCAGCCCCAGCATTTT CASSYSDRGSNQPQHF
- TRBJ2-2 TRBV7-9 TRBD2 TGTGCCAGCAGCTCAGGGACTAGCGGGTCACTACACACCGGGGAGCTGTTTTTT CASSSGTSGSLHTGELFF
- TRBJ2-1 TRBV7-2 - TGTGCCAGCAGCGCCGTCCCCACGGGAGTAAAGAATGAGCAGTTCTTC CASSAVPTGVKNEQFF
- TRBJ1-5 TRBV18 - TGTGCCAGCTCACCCAGCGGGGATCAGCCCCAGCATTTT CASSPSGDQPQHF
- TRBJ1-4 TRBV6-2/TRBV6-3 - TGTGCCAGCAGTTACGCGGGACGACTGTTTTTT CASSYAGRLFF
- TRBJ1-3 TRBV7-9 TRBD1 TGTGCCAGCAGCCCAACGACAGGGACTGGAAACACCATATATTTT CASSPTTGTGNTIYF
- TRBJ1-6 TRBV19 TRBD1 TGTGCCAGCCGGGACAGGGATAATTCACCCCTCCACTTT CASRDRDNSPLHF
- TRBJ1-5 TRBV19 - TGTGCCAGTAGTATATCGGACAGCACCAATCAGCCCCAGCATTTT CASSISDSTNQPQHF
- TRBJ2-7 TRBV5-1 TRBD1 TGCGCCAGCAGCTTGGCACCGACAAAGACAGGGAAAAATTACGAGCAGTACTTC CASSLAPTKTGKNYEQYF
- TRBJ2-5 TRBV15 - TGTGCCACCAGCAGAGTTCCAGCCACCAGGGAGACCCAGTACTTC CATSRVPATRETQYF